This T cell receptor beta chain was sequenced for a study of shared clonotypes between healthy human individuals. The study's findings and limits: For naive CD4 cells, roughly 5% of clonotypes were shared across a handful of donors.

Naivety among CD8 cells was defined by CD45RO negativity and positive CCR7 selection, thereby excluding terminally differentiated effector memory CD45RA+ cells. Deep was the level used in running the assay. As handled by the study authors: Quality scores were absent from the junction-only immunoSEQ sequences, so filtering differed. The assay was immunoSEQ multiplex PCR, and TCRdb's table has in-frame clones only and misses some. Clonal size and the V and J genes are those of that table, whereas D and trimming came from the DNA. This sample has some 630,000 clones, with roughly 96% found just once. The junction had 6 bases not matched to a gene; V was cut back by 5 bases and J by 6 bases. The CDR3 is 14 amino acids. Looked up from germline, CDR1 is LNHDA and CDR2 is SQIVND (reference sequence). Comment on this clone: The antigen remains unidentified.

This sequence originates from a woman between 25 and 40 years old in good health. The chain joins TRBV19 to TRBJ2-2; 7 nucleotides match TRBD1. Sequences were obtained from naive CD8+ T cells sorted from blood. CDR3 in DNA: TGTGCCAGTAGTCCCAGGGGGTATGCCGGGGAGCTGTTTTTT. This translates into CASSPRGYAGELFF.